This T cell receptor beta chain is from a study of blood T cell repertoires in COVID-19. For the study at large: The cDNA or gDNA used as material had been derived from T cells, B-cell-depleted T cells, or PBMCs.

Germline V CDR1 and CDR2: SNHLY, FYNNEI. V was clipped by 5 bases and J by 10 bases; unmatched bases: 11. This CDR3 spans 15 amino acids. Original analysis: Scientists estimated how many nucleated cells there were by amplifying reference gene primers. The table came from immunoSEQ multiplex PCR; TCRdb's copy has only in-frame clones and leaves some out. The D gene and trimming were derived from the DNA, and the V and J assignments and clone size from that table. The sample contains 200,000 to 300,000 clones, approximately 83% of which appear only once. V gene TRBV2 combines with J gene TRBJ1-6, with 7 bases aligning to TRBD1. This TCR came from an elderly man with acute or convalescent COVID-19. The sequenced material came from peripheral blood. The CDR3 DNA is TGTGCCAGCAGTATATTAACAGGGGACAAGTCACCCCTCCACTTT. Protein: CASSILTGDKSPLHF.